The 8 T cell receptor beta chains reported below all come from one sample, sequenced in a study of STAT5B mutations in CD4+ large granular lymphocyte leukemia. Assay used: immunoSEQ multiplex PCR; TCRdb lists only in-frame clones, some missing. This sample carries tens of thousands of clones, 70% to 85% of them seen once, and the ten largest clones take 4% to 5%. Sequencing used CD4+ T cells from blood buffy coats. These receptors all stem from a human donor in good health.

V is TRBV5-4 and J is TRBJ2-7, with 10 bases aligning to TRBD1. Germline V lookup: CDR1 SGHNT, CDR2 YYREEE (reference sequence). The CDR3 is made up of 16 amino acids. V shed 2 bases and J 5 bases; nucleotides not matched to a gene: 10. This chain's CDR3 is CASSLGPGTGENEQYF. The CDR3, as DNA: TGTGCCAGCAGCTTAGGTCCCGGGACAGGGGAAAACGAGCAGTACTTC.

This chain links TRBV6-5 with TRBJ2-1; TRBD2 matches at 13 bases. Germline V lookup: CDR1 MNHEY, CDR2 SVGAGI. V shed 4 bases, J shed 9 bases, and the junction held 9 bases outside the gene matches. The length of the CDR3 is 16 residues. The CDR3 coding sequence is TGTGCCAGCAGTTGGCTGACTAGCGGGAGGAGCGGTGAGCAGTTCTTC. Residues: CASSWLTSGRSGEQFF.

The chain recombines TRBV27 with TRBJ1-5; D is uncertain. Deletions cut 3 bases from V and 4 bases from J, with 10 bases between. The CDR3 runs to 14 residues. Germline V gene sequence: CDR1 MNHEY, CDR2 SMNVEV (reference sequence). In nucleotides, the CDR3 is TGTGCCAGCAGTTTGCGGCCGGGAAATCAGCCCCAGCATTTT. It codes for CASSLRPGNQPQHF.

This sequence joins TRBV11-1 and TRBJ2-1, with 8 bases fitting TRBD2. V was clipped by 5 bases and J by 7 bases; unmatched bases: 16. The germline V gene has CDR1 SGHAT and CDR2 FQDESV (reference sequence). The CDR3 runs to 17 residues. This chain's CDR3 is CASSQEGGLAGLNEQFF. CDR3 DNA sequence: TGTGCCAGCAGCCAAGAAGGTGGGCTAGCGGGCCTGAATGAGCAGTTCTTC.

In DNA form, the CDR3 reads TGTGCCAGCAGCTTAGAGAGCGGGAGTAGGACAGATACGCAGTATTTT. This encodes CASSLESGSRTDTQYF. This rearrangement joins TRBV7-8 to TRBJ2-3; the match to TRBD2 covers 8 bases. This CDR3 is 16 amino acids long. With 1 base clipped from V and 3 bases from J, the junction kept 6 bases outside the gene matches. From germline, CDR1 is SGHVS and CDR2 FQNEAQ.

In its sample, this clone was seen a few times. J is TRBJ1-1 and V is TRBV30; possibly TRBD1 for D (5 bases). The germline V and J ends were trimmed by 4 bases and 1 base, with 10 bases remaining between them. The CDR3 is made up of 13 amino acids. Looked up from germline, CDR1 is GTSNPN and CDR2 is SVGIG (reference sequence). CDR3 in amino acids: CAWNPDRNTEAFF. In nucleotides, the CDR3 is TGTGCCTGGAACCCCGACAGGAACACTGAAGCTTTCTTT. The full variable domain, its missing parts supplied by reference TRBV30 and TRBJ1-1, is SQTIHQWPATLVQPVGSPLSLECTVEGTSNPNLYWYRQAAGRGLQLLFYSVGIGQISSEVPQNLSASRPQDRQFILSSKKLLLSDSGFYLCAWNPDRNTEAFFGQGTRLTVV.

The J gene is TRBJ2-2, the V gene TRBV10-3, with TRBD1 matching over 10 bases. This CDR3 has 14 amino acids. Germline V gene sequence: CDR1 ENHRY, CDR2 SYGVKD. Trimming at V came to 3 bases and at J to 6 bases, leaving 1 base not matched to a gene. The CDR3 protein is CAISDGTGAGELFF. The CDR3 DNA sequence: TGTGCCATCAGTGACGGGACAGGGGCCGGGGAGCTGTTTTTT.

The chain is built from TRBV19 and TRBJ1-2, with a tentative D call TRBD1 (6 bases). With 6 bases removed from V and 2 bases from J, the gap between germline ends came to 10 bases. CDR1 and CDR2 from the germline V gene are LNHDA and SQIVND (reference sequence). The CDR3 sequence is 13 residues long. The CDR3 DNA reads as TGTGCCAGTAGCTCCCAGGGGAACTATGGCTACACCTTC. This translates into CASSSQGNYGYTF.